This T cell receptor (beta chain) derives from a study of cytomegalovirus exposure and HLA in healthy donors. General study findings and limits: For most TCR beta V segments, an earlier analysis put the productive rate at about 87% or about 30% of the time. It was reported in a later analysis that an Asian-associated ancestry cluster showed fewer N-insertions than the roughly 670-donor mean.

The PCR employed 60 Vbeta primers together with 13 Jbeta primers. Authors' analysis steps: In a later analysis, the count reached 76 million or so unique TCR beta chains, with roughly 9.9 million shared. Produced via immunoSEQ multiplex PCR; TCRdb's table is partial and in-frame only. The DNA was the basis for D and trimming; V, J and clone size are from that table. The table has 230,000 or so clones, around 90% seen once; the top ten hold 1.7%. In the case of this clone: What it binds is unknown.

Sequences were obtained from PBMCs. The clonotype comes from a girl aged 2-10 years in good health and CMV-seronegative.

For the CDR3, the DNA is TGTGCCAGCAGTGGTGGACGCTTTGGGGGAAGACAGGGAGGAACTGAAGCTTTCTTT. As protein: CASSGGRFGGRQGGTEAFF. The chain uses TRBV5-6 and TRBJ1-1; 7 bases are a match to TRBD1. The V segment lost 5 bases and the J segment 5 bases; nucleotides outside the gene matches: 24. This CDR3 is 19 amino acids long. CDR1 and CDR2 from the germline V gene are SGHDT and YYEEEE.